This T cell receptor (beta chain) was sequenced in a study of Graves' ophthalmopathy and Graves' hyperthyroidism. The CDR3 consists of 12 residues. The germline gives CDR1 SQVTM, CDR2 ANQGSEA. V was shortened by 4 bases and J by 3 bases, with 7 bases between the two germline ends. Broader study findings: Forecasting of ophthalmopathy progression by the model achieved approximately 70% sensitivity and approximately 72% specificity.

None of the included patients had other autoimmune diseases, uncontrolled infections, pregnancy or lactation, as these led to exclusion. Amplification of TCR beta CDR3 regions used RNA transcripts. First-round RT-PCR employed HTBI primers, with a second-round multiplex PCR after it. TCRdb analysed the multiplex PCR reads with MiXCR anew, one entry per CDR3 protein. The sample shows 340,000 or so distinct CDR3 sequences, roughly 15% of them seen only once. This clonotype was seen at least ten times. Antigen unknown. Sequences were obtained from peripheral blood. The receptor was derived from an adult man with Graves' ophthalmopathy. The chain employs TRBV29-1 and TRBJ1-3; D call uncertain. CDR3 residues: CSVAGSGNTIYF. CDR3 coding DNA: TGCAGCGTTGCCGGTAGTGGAAACACCATATATTTT. The full variable domain, its missing parts supplied by reference TRBV29-1 and TRBJ1-3, is SAVISQKPSRDICQRGTSLTIQCQVDSQVTMMFWYRQQPGQSLTLIATANQGSEATYESGFVIDKFPISRPNLTFSTLTVSNMSPEDSSIYLCSVAGSGNTIYFGEGSWLTVV.